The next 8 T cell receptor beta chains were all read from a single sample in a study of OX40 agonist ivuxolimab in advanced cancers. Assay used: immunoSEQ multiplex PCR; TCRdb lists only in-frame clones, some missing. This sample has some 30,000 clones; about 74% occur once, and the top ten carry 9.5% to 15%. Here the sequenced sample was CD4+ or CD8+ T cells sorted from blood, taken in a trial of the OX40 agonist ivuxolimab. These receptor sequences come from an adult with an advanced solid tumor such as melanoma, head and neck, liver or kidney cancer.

CDR3 nucleotides: TGTGCCAGCAGGGGTGGACAGGGCAGGCATGAGCAGTTCTTC. It encodes CASRGGQGRHEQFF. The J gene is TRBJ2-1, the V gene TRBV28; 8 bases fit TRBD1. This CDR3 has 14 residues. V shed 6 bases, J shed 8 bases, and the junction held 9 bases outside the gene matches. The germline V gene has CDR1 MDHEN and CDR2 SYDVKM.

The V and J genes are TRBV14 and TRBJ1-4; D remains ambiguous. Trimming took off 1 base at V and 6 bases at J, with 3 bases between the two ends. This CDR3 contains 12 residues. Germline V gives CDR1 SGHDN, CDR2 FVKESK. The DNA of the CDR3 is TGTGCCAGCAGCCAAGGCTATGAAAAACTGTTTTTT. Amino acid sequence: CASSQGYEKLFF.

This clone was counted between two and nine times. CDR3 protein: CASSHNSGAHYGTDTQYF. As DNA, the CDR3 is TGCGCCAGCAGCCATAATAGCGGGGCCCATTACGGGACAGATACGCAGTATTTT. This chain connects TRBV4-1 to TRBJ2-3; TRBD2 matches 8 bases. With V trimmed by 3 bases and J by 3 bases, 14 bases remained unmatched. Germline CDR1 and CDR2: MGHRA and YSYEKL. The CDR3 is 18 residues long.

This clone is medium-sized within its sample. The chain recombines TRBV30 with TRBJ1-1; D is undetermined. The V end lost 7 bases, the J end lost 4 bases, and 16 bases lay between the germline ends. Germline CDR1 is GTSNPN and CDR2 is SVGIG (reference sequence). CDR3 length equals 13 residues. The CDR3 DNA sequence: TGTGCCTCTGCCGGCAGCGCCGTCACTGAAGCTTTCTTT. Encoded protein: CASAGSAVTEAFF.

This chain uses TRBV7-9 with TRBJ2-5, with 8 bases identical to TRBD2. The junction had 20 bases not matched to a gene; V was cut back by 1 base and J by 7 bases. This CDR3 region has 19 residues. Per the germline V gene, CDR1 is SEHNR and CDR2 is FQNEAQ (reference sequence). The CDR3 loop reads CASSLEVRIDSGDWRTQYF. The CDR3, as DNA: TGTGCCAGCAGCTTAGAAGTCAGAATTGATAGCGGGGACTGGAGGACCCAGTACTTC.

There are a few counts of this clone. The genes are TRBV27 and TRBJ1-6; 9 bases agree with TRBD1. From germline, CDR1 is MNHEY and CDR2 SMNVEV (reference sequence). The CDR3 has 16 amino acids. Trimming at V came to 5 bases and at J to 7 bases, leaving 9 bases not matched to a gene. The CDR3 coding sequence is TGTGCCAGCAGTCCGGTGGGGGGACAGGGCAATTCACCCCTCCACTTT. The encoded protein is CASSPVGGQGNSPLHF.

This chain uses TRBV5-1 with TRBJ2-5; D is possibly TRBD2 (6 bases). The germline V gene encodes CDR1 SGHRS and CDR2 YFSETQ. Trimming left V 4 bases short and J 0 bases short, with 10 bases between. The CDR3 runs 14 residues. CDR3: CASSPGGHQETQYF. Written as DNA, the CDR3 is TGCGCCAGCAGCCCCGGGGGTCACCAAGAGACCCAGTACTTC.

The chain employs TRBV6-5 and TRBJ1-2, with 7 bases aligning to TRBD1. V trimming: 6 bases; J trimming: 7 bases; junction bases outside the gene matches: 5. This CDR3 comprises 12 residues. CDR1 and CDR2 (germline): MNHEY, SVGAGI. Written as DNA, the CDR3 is TGTGCCAGCAGATTTCAGGGGGGTGGCTACACCTTC. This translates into CASRFQGGGYTF.